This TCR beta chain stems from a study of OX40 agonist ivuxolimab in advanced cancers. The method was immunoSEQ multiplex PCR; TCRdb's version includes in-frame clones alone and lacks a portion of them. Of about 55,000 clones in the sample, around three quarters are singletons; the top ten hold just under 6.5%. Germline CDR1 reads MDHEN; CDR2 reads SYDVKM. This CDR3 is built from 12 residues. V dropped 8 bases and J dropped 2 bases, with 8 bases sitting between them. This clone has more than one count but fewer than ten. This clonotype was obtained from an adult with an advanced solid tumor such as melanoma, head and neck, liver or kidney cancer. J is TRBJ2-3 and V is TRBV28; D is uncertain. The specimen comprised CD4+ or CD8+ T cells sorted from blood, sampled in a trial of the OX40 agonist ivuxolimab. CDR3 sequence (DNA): TGTGCCAGCCGCCTATCCACAGATACGCAGTATTTT. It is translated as CASRLSTDTQYF.